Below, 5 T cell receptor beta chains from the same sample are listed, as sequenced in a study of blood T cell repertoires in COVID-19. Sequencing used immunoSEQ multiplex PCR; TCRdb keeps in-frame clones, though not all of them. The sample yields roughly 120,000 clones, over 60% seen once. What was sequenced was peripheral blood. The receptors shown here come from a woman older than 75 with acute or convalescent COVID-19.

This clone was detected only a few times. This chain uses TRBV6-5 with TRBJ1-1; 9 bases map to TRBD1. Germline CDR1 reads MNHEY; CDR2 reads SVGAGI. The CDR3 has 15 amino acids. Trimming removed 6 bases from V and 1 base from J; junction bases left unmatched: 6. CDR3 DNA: TGTGCCAGCAGGAACACGGACAGGGGGAACACTGAAGCTTTCTTT. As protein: CASRNTDRGNTEAFF.

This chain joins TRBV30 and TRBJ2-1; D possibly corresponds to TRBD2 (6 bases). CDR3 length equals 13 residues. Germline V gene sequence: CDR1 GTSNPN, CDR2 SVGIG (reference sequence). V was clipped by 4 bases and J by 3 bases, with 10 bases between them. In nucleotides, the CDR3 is TGTGCCTGGACTAGCGCAAACTACAATGAGCAGTTCTTC. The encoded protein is CAWTSANYNEQFF.

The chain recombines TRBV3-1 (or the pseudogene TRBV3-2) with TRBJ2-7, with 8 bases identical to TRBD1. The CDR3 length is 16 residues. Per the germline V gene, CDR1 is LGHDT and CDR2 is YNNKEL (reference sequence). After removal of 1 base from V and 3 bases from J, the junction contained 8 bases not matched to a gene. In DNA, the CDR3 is TGTGCCAGCAGCCAAGGACAGGGGCTGAGAAACTACGAGCAGTACTTC. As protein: CASSQGQGLRNYEQYF.

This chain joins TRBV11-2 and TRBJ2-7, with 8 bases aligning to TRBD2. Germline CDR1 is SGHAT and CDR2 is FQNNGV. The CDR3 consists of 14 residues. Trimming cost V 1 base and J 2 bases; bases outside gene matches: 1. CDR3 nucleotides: TGTGCCAGCAGCTTAGGGACTAGCCCCTACGAGCAGTACTTC. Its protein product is CASSLGTSPYEQYF.

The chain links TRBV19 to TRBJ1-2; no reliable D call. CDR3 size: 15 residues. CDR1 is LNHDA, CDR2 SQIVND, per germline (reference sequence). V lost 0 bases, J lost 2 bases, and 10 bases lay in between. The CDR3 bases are TGTGCCAGTAGTATAGATCCGGGAAGAAACTATGGCTACACCTTC. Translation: CASSIDPGRNYGYTF.